Presented here are 21 T cell receptor beta chains from one specimen sequenced in a study of tumor and adjacent non-tumor tissue in lung cancer. TCRbeta libraries were built with three rounds of nested PCR, modified from ARM-PCR. TCRdb analysed the multiplex PCR reads with MiXCR anew, one entry per CDR3 protein. The table lists 90,000 to 110,000 distinct CDR3 sequences, about 75% of them singletons. RNA was extracted from bulk tissue without any cell sorting. Material: lung tumor tissue. These receptors were obtained from a woman aged 55-70 years with non-small cell lung cancer.

The table lists this clonotype with many counts. This chain joins TRBV12-3 or TRBV12-4 and TRBJ2-5, with 7 nucleotides matching TRBD1. Germline trimming cut 4 bases from V and 2 bases from J; bases unmatched to any gene: 4. The CDR3 consists of 14 residues. The CDR3 DNA reads TGTGCCAGCAGTTCATACAGGGGTCAAGAGACCCAGTACTTC. Translating it yields CASSSYRGQETQYF.

The chain recombines TRBV20-1 with TRBJ2-7; the D gene is possibly TRBD1 (6 bases). Germline V CDR1 and CDR2: DFQATT, SNEGSKA (reference sequence). The CDR3 covers 12 residues. Trimming left V 8 bases short and J 6 bases short, with 17 bases between. CDR3 in amino acids: CSTTRGPGEQYF. In DNA, the CDR3 is TGCAGTACTACCAGGGGCCCCGGCGAGCAGTACTTC.

In the case of this clonotype: With a much larger clone just one base away, this may be a read error. CDR3: CACSQEVSYNSPLHF. DNA for the CDR3: TGCGCCTGCAGCCAAGAAGTCTCCTATAATTCACCCCTCCACTTT. This chain connects TRBV4-3 to TRBJ1-6; D unclear. CDR1 and CDR2 from the germline V gene are LGHNA and YSLEER. This CDR3 is 15 amino acids long.

For this clonotype: Possible read error: a much larger clone is one base away. CDR3 sequence reads: CASRTKVSGNTKYF. CDR3 bases: TGTGCCAGCAGGACTAAAGTCTCTGGAAACACCAAATATTTT. This chain uses TRBV6-5 with TRBJ1-3; no clear D. The CDR3 length is 14 residues. In germline, CDR1 is MNHEY, CDR2 SVGAGI.

The chain combines TRBV6-2 or TRBV6-3 with TRBJ2-2; possible D gene TRBD2, 5 bases. The V end was cut by 9 bases, the J end by 3 bases, with 20 bases between. The germline V gene has CDR1 MNHEY and CDR2 SVGEGT. The CDR3 spans 16 residues. The CDR3 reads CASCCPLEGDTGELFF. The CDR3 nucleotides are TGTGCCAGTTGTTGCCCACTAGAGGGAGACACCGGGGAGCTGTTTTTT.

This clonotype was recorded once. The final CDR3 position lacks the conserved phenylalanine or tryptophan, pointing to a likely read error. This CDR3 is CASTPRQFSPLHI. Here the CDR3 DNA reads TGTGCCAGCACCCCCCGACAGTTTTCACCCCTCCACATT. The rearrangement joins TRBV11-2 to TRBJ1-6; D possibly corresponds to TRBD1 (5 bases). V lost 7 bases and J lost 9, with 13 bases in between. The germline gives CDR1 SGHAT, CDR2 FQNNGV. CDR3 length: 13 residues.

Remarks on this clonotype: A much larger clone is a single base away; this may be a read error. The CDR3 end shows no conserved phenylalanine or tryptophan, and so a read error is likely. The chain employs TRBV20-1 and TRBJ2-3; tentatively, D is TRBD1 (6 bases). Trimming left V 6 bases short and J 2 bases short, with 9 bases between. The CDR3 loop spans 12 amino acids. From germline, CDR1 is DFQATT and CDR2 SNEGSKA (reference sequence). CDR3 in amino acids: CSAQGNTDTQYY. The CDR3 DNA is TGCAGTGCCCAGGGGAACACAGATACGCAGTATTAT.

With respect to this clonotype: Likely a read error: the CDR3 ends without its conserved phenylalanine or tryptophan. The DNA is left out, because the CDR3 cannot be placed on it with certainty; the CDR3 is given as TCRdb lists it. The chain has TRBV29-1 and TRBJ1-5; the D call of TRBD1 is as the table states it, not checked on the DNA. The CDR3 contains 14 residues when both ends are counted. Germline V gene lookup returns CDR1 SQVTM and CDR2 ANQGSEA. The CDR3 protein is CSAWDSRSGQPQDS.

As concerns this clonotype: One end of the junction is discordant with germline, which a read error may explain. The V gene is TRBV11-2, the J gene TRBJ2-3, with D tentatively TRBD2 (6 bases). The CDR3 consists of 13 residues. The germline gives CDR1 SGHAT, CDR2 FQNNGV. This CDR3 reads CASSRDFTDTQYF. In nucleotides, the CDR3 is TGTGCGAGCAGCCGGGACTTCACAGATACGCAGTATTTT.

Concerning this clonotype itself: This clone may be a read error of a much larger clone one base away. The V call is TRBV12-3 or TRBV12-4, the J call TRBJ1-5; weak D call: TRBD1 (6 bases). The CDR3 covers 12 residues. CDR3 in amino acids: CASSSGEQPLHF. The CDR3 nucleotides are TGTGCCAGCAGCTCAGGGGAACAGCCCCTGCATTTT.

The table lists this clonotype with a count of one. The CDR3 does not close with the conserved phenylalanine or tryptophan, likely indicating a read error. It is unclear where the CDR3 begins or ends on the DNA, so no DNA is shown, and the CDR3 is as TCRdb lists it. V is TRBV20-1 and J is TRBJ2-2; TRBD1 was called by the table and not checked on the DNA. The germline CDR1 and CDR2 sequences are DFQATT and SNEGSKA (reference sequence). The CDR3 region is 12 residues in length, termini included. This CDR3 is CSANGQTVELFC.

This chain connects TRBV11-3 to TRBJ2-2, with 10 bases identical to TRBD1. From germline, CDR1 is SGHNT and CDR2 YENEEA. CDR3 length: 15 residues. The V gene end was trimmed by 6 bases and the J gene end by 9 bases; junction bases not matched to a gene: 10. The CDR3 region is CASSPGTGVTRELFF. The CDR3 DNA sequence: TGTGCCAGCAGTCCTGGGACAGGGGTTACCAGGGAGCTGTTTTTT.

Remarks on this clonotype: A much larger clone differs from this one at a single base, so this may be a read error. The chain recombines TRBV20-1 with TRBJ1-3; no clear D. Trimming took 8 bases from V and 2 from J, leaving 13 bases between them. CDR3 length: 13 amino acids. Germline assignment: CDR1 DFQATT and CDR2 SNEGSKA (reference sequence). Here the CDR3 reads CSTLTKTGNTIYF. The CDR3, as DNA: TGCAGTACTTTGACAAAAACTGGAAACACCATATATTTT.

As concerns this clonotype: The final CDR3 position lacks the conserved phenylalanine or tryptophan, pointing to a likely read error. The chain couples TRBV11-3 to TRBJ2-1, with D perhaps given as TRBD1 or TRBD2 (6 bases each). Germline V CDR1 and CDR2: SGHNT, YENEEA. The CDR3 sequence is 15 residues long. The CDR3 region is CASSYTGGSYTEQFL. The DNA of the CDR3 is TGTGCCAGCAGCTATACCGGGGGCTCCTACACTGAGCAGTTCTTG.

As regards this clonotype: At one of its ends the junction is not consistent with the germline gene, which may arise from a read error. In nucleotides, the CDR3 is TGCGCCAACAGCCAAGGAGTGCGGCAGGGGTTAAAAAAACTGTTTTTT. The encoded protein is CANSQGVRQGLKKLFF. The chain couples TRBV4-3 to TRBJ1-4; possibly TRBD1 for D (6 bases). The CDR3 has 16 residues. Germline V lookup: CDR1 LGHNA, CDR2 YSLEER.

About this clonotype itself: One end of the junction varies from germline; a read error may be responsible. This chain uses TRBV6-2 or TRBV6-3 with TRBJ1-2; D is possibly TRBD1 (6 bases). The CDR3 contains 16 residues. The germline gives CDR1 MNHEY, CDR2 SVGEGT. CDR3 in amino acids: CTSSYSPIQGDYGYTF. DNA of the CDR3: TGTACCAGCAGTTATTCCCCAATACAGGGAGACTATGGCTACACCTTC.

This clonotype was observed a handful of times. V and J are TRBV14 and TRBJ2-7, with 9 nucleotides matching TRBD2. The V gene end was trimmed by 2 bases and the J gene end by 6 bases; junction bases not matched to a gene: 11. Per the germline V gene, CDR1 is SGHDN and CDR2 is FVKESK. This CDR3 has 16 residues. CDR3 residues: CASSQLRAGGVSEQYF. Written as DNA, the CDR3 is TGTGCCAGCAGCCAACTAAGAGCGGGAGGAGTTAGCGAGCAGTACTTC.

As regards this clonotype: At one of its ends the junction is not consistent with the germline gene, which may arise from a read error. The chain links TRBV7-9 to TRBJ2-1, with D tentatively TRBD1 (6 bases). The CDR3 runs 10 residues. The germline CDR1 and CDR2 sequences are SEHNR and FQNEAQ (reference sequence). CDR3: CAMGANEQLF. As DNA, the CDR3 is TGTGCCATGGGGGCGAATGAGCAGCTCTTC.

This clonotype has a handful of counts. V and J are TRBV27 and TRBJ2-3; D gene unclear. V gave up 0 bases and J gave up 7 bases, with 11 bases separating them. Germline CDR1 reads MNHEY; CDR2 reads SMNVEV (reference sequence). This CDR3 region has 14 residues. The CDR3 loop is CASSLSIDPYTQYF. The CDR3 coding sequence is TGTGCCAGCAGTTTATCGATAGACCCCTATACGCAGTATTTT.

Worth noting for this clonotype: Lacking the conserved final phenylalanine or tryptophan, this CDR3 likely reflects a read error. The CDR3 reads CSARIAGSSYNEQFI. CDR3 in DNA: TGCAGTGCCAGGATAGCGGGGAGTTCCTACAATGAGCAGTTCATC. V gene TRBV20-1 combines with J gene TRBJ2-1, with 8 nucleotides matching TRBD2. Germline V gene data show CDR1 as DFQATT and CDR2 as SNEGSKA (reference sequence). J gave up 1 base and V 6 bases, and 8 bases lay outside the gene matches. The CDR3 has 15 residues.

As to this clonotype: The junction differs from germline at one of its ends, possibly a read error. This chain joins TRBV5-4 and TRBJ2-6; tentative D call: TRBD1 (5 bases). CDR3 length: 16 amino acids. From germline, CDR1 is SGHNT and CDR2 YYREEE (reference sequence). The CDR3 nucleotides read TGTGCCAGCAGCTTGTTTCTATCTTCTGGGGCCAACATCCTGACTTTC. Amino acids: CASSLFLSSGANILTF. Full variable domain (outside the CDR3, taken from reference TRBV5-4 and TRBJ2-6): ETGVTQSPTHLIKTRGQQVTLRCSSQSGHNTVSWYQQALGQGPQFIFQYYREEENGRGNFPPRFSGLQFPNYSSELNVNALELDDSALYLCASSLFLSSGANILTFGAGSRLTVL.